This TCR beta chain was recorded in a study of shared clonotypes between healthy human individuals. Trimming removed 0 bases from V and 3 bases from J, with 11 bases in between. The CDR3 contains 14 residues. Germline V CDR1 and CDR2: GTSNPN, SVGIG (reference sequence). Methods used by the authors: Junction-only immunoSEQ data arrived without quality scores, meaning filtering differed. The assay was immunoSEQ multiplex PCR, and TCRdb's table has in-frame clones only and misses some. D and trimming come from the DNA, and the V and J calls and clone size come from that table. Among around 500,000 clones listed, approximately 81% were seen once.

The sequence was obtained from a woman in her forties in good health. Some clones in this sample may be carry-over from other donors' samples. Material for sequencing was PBMCs. The chain has TRBV30 and TRBJ1-2, with D unclear. The CDR3 DNA follows: TGTGCCTGGAGTGTAGAGCGGCGCCACTATGGCTACACCTTC. Translated, it gives CAWSVERRHYGYTF.